These 17 T cell receptor beta chains originate from one sample sequenced in a study of CD8+ T cells in alopecia areata. Reverse transcribed after extraction, RNA yielded cDNA as the sequencing template. Assay used: immunoSEQ multiplex PCR; TCRdb lists only in-frame clones, some missing. The profile shows approximately 150,000 clones, about 67% of them singletons. Material: CD8+ T cells sorted from blood, obtained at week 0. The receptor set was obtained from a human donor with alopecia areata.

The chain links TRBV7-9 to TRBJ2-2; D possibly corresponds to TRBD1 (6 bases). CDR1 and CDR2 (germline): SEHNR, FQNEAQ (reference sequence). CDR3 size: 15 residues. Trimming removed 5 bases at V and 2 bases at J, with 12 bases between. In DNA form, the CDR3 reads TGTGCCAGCAGCGTCATGGACAGAAACACCGGGGAGCTGTTTTTT. This encodes CASSVMDRNTGELFF.

Notes on this clone: Other DNA sequences in this specimen translate into the identical CDR3. This chain links TRBV5-1 with TRBJ2-7; no reliable D call. V was pared by 0 bases and J by 1 base, with 5 bases between. The CDR3 is 13 residues long. Germline V gene data show CDR1 as SGHRS and CDR2 as YFSETQ. CDR3 in DNA: TGCGCCAGCAGCTTGGATACTTCCTACGAGCAGTACTTC. Its translation is CASSLDTSYEQYF.

The chain links TRBV9 to TRBJ2-6; D is unresolved. V gave up 0 bases and J gave up 0 bases, with 13 bases separating them. Germline V CDR1 and CDR2: SGDLS, YYNGEE. The CDR3 covers 18 residues. CDR3 sequence (DNA): TGTGCCAGCAGCGTAGCGGTGTACTCGAGCTCTGGGGCCAACGTCCTGACTTTC. This sequence encodes CASSVAVYSSSGANVLTF.

The gene calls are TRBV2 and TRBJ2-6; a possible D gene is TRBD1 (5 bases). V shed 9 bases and J shed 0 bases, with 9 bases lying between them. CDR1 is SNHLY, CDR2 FYNNEI, per germline. The CDR3 is 14 residues long. The CDR3 spells CARYRSSGANVLTF. The DNA of the CDR3 is TGTGCCAGGTACAGGAGCTCTGGGGCCAACGTCCTGACTTTC.

This clone was observed a few times. This chain links TRBV9 with TRBJ2-1; D is possibly TRBD2 (6 bases). Per germline, CDR1 SGDLS and CDR2 YYNGEE. The CDR3 has 17 amino acids. The V end lost 0 bases, the J end lost 8 bases, and 21 bases lay between the germline ends. The CDR3 DNA reads TGTGCCAGCAGCGTAGATCGAGCGGGTCCTGTCCCGGATGAGCAGTTCTTC. This gives the protein CASSVDRAGPVPDEQFF.

The chain is built from TRBV2 and TRBJ2-7; D uncertain. The germline V gene has CDR1 SNHLY and CDR2 FYNNEI. The CDR3 totals 13 residues. V lost 7 bases to trimming and J lost 3 bases, with 13 bases between them. CDR3 DNA sequence: TGTGCCAGCAAGGTGACCAGAAACTACGAGCAGTACTTC. This codes for CASKVTRNYEQYF.

The rearrangement links TRBV2 to TRBJ2-2; tentatively, D is TRBD1 (5 bases). Germline lookup yields CDR1 SNHLY and CDR2 FYNNEI. V lost 8 bases to trimming and J lost 0 bases, with 13 bases between them. The CDR3 totals 15 residues. CDR3 loop: CASQIGATNTGELFF. The CDR3 bases are TGTGCCAGCCAAATTGGGGCAACGAACACCGGGGAGCTGTTTTTT.

V and J are TRBV7-9 and TRBJ1-2, with D possibly TRBD1 on 5 matching bases. This CDR3 is 15 amino acids long. Deletions cut 4 bases from V and 6 bases from J, with 18 bases between. CDR1 SEHNR and CDR2 FQNEAQ come from the germline V gene (reference sequence). The CDR3 reads CASSSPGSARNGYTF. The CDR3, as DNA: TGTGCCAGCAGCTCCCCAGGGAGCGCGAGGAATGGCTACACCTTC.

This clone was detected a few times. The chain has TRBV29-1 and TRBJ1-2; D may be TRBD1 (5 bases). The CDR3 has 14 residues. V was clipped by 0 bases and J by 5 bases, with 13 bases between them. The germline V gene has CDR1 SQVTM and CDR2 ANQGSEA. The CDR3 here is CSVEDPSGPYGYTF. In DNA form, the CDR3 reads TGCAGCGTTGAAGATCCGTCAGGGCCTTATGGCTACACCTTC.

The V call is TRBV6-1, the J call TRBJ2-7; TRBD2 matches at 7 bases. CDR3 size: 14 residues. Unmatched junction bases numbered 9, after V lost 8 bases and J lost 2 bases. Germline CDR1 reads MNHNS; CDR2 reads SASEGT. The CDR3 sequence is CASGGGGTTYEQYF. DNA for the CDR3: TGTGCCAGCGGGGGGGGAGGGACTACCTACGAGCAGTACTTC.

This rearrangement joins TRBV4-1 to TRBJ2-7; D remains unclear. The CDR3 has 12 amino acids. The V gene's germline CDR1 is MGHRA and CDR2 YSYEKL. Deletions cut 4 bases from V and 4 bases from J, with 8 bases between. CDR3 DNA: TGCGCCAGCAGCCCGAGTGGATACGAGCAGTACTTC. Translating gives CASSPSGYEQYF.

The CDR3 DNA reads TGTGCCAGCAGCTTAGTGGAGAGTAGGTACGAGCAGTACTTC. Translated: CASSLVESRYEQYF. The chain has TRBV7-9 and TRBJ2-7, with unresolved D. The CDR3 sequence is 14 residues long. Germline V lookup: CDR1 SEHNR, CDR2 FQNEAQ (reference sequence). V was trimmed by 1 base and J by 4 bases, leaving 11 bases between them. Combining the CDR3 with reference TRBV7-9 and TRBJ2-7 gives the whole variable domain DTGVSQNPRHKITKRGQNVTFRCDPISEHNRLYWYRQTLGQGPEFLTYFQNEAQLEKSRLLSDRFSAERPKGSFSTLEIQRTEQGDSAMYLCASSLVESRYEQYFGPGTRLTVT.

This rearrangement joins TRBV9 to TRBJ2-1, with a possible D match to TRBD1 (5 bases). Per the germline V gene, CDR1 is SGDLS and CDR2 is YYNGEE. This CDR3 region has 14 residues. V shed 7 bases and J shed 0 bases, with 11 bases lying between them. CDR3 DNA sequence: TGTGCCAGCGAGGACACCACCTCCTACAATGAGCAGTTCTTC. The encoded protein is CASEDTTSYNEQFF.

Here the CDR3 reads CSASDRTRGYTF. The CDR3 nucleotides read TGCAGCGCCTCGGACAGGACCAGGGGCTACACCTTC. The genes are TRBV29-1 and TRBJ1-2; 7 nucleotides align to TRBD1. Germline V gives CDR1 SQVTM, CDR2 ANQGSEA. With 7 bases clipped from V and 8 bases from J, the junction kept 10 bases outside the gene matches. CDR3 size: 12 residues. The complete variable domain, with remaining parts taken from reference TRBV29-1 and TRBJ1-2, reads SAVISQKPSRDICQRGTSLTIQCQVDSQVTMMFWYRQQPGQSLTLIATANQGSEATYESGFVIDKFPISRPNLTFSTLTVSNMSPEDSSIYLCSASDRTRGYTFGSGTRLTVV.

The rearrangement uses TRBV25-1 and TRBJ2-5; no clear D gene. Germline loops: CDR1 MGHDK, CDR2 SYGVNS. The CDR3 sequence is 13 residues long. The V and J ends lost 7 bases and 0 bases respectively, with 9 bases between them. This CDR3 is CASIGPYQETQYF. Here the CDR3 DNA reads TGTGCCAGCATTGGCCCATACCAAGAGACCCAGTACTTC.

J is TRBJ2-6 and V is TRBV7-9, with D unclear. The CDR3 runs 14 residues. The V gene's germline CDR1 is SEHNR and CDR2 FQNEAQ (reference sequence). Trimming shortened V by 5 bases and J by 0 bases, and 5 bases separated the two germline ends. CDR3 region: CASSPSSGANVLTF. CDR3 nucleotides: TGTGCCAGCAGCCCTAGCTCTGGGGCCAACGTCCTGACTTTC.

The chain couples TRBV29-1 to TRBJ2-7, with D uncertain. The CDR3 spans 13 residues. CDR1 and CDR2 (germline): SQVTM, ANQGSEA. Trimming shortened V by 4 bases and J by 2 bases, and 12 bases separated the two germline ends. The CDR3 DNA sequence: TGCAGCGTTGTCTTGGATCTAACCTACGAGCAGTACTTC. Protein: CSVVLDLTYEQYF.